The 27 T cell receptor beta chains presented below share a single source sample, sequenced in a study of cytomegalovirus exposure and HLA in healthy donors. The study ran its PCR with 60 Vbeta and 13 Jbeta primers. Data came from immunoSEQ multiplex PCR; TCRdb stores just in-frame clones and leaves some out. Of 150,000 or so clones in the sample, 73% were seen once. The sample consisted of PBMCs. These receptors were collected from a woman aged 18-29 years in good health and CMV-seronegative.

The CDR3 is CASSPGGPGASGYTF. The DNA for the CDR3 is TGTGCCAGCAGCCCCGGAGGCCCAGGGGCTTCTGGCTACACCTTC. This chain uses TRBV4-2 with TRBJ1-2, with D possibly matching TRBD1 (6 bases). Germline loops: CDR1 LGHNA, CDR2 YNFKEQ. The CDR3 runs to 15 residues. V was cut by 4 bases and J by 7 bases, with 19 bases left in between.

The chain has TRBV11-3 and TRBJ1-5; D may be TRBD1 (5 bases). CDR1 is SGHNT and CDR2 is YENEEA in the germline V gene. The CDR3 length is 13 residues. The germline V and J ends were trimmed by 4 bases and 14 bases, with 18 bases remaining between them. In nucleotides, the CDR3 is TGTGCCAGCAGCTCATTAACTCCGACAGCCGAGCATTTT. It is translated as CASSSLTPTAEHF. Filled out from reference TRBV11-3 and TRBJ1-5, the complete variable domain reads EAGVVQSPRYKIIEKKQPVAFWCNPISGHNTLYWYLQNLGQGPELLIRYENEEAVDDSQLPKDRFSAERLKGVDSTLKIQPAELGDSAVYLCASSSLTPTAEHFGDGTRLSIL.

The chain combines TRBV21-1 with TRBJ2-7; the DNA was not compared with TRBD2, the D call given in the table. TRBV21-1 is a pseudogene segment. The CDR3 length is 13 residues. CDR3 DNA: TGTGCCAGCAGTATAGCCAGGGAGGCCGAGCAGTACGTC. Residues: CASSIAREAEQYV.

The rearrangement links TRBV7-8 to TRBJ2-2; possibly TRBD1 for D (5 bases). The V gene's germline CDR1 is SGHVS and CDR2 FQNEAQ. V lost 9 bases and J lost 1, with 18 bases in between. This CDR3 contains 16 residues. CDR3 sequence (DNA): TGTGCCAGTCCACGACCCGACAGCCAGAACACCGGGGAGCTGTTTTTT. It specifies CASPRPDSQNTGELFF. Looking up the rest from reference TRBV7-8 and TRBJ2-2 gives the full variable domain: GAGVSQSPRYKVAKRGQDVALRCDPISGHVSLFWYQQALGQGPEFLTYFQNEAQLDKSGLPSDRFFAERPEGSVSTLKIQRTQQEDSAVYLCASPRPDSQNTGELFFGEGSRLTVL.

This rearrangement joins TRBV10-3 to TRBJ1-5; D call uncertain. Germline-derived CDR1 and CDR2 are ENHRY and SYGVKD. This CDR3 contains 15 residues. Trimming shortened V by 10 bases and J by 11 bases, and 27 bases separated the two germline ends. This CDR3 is CATSRNSQKESAQHF. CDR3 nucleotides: TGTGCCACTTCTAGGAACTCCCAAAAAGAATCAGCCCAGCATTTT.

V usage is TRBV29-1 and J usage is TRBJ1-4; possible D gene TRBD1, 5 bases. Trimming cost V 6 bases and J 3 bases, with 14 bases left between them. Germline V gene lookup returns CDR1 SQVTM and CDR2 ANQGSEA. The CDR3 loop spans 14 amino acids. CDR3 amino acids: CSVGGFRSNEKLFF. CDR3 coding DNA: TGCAGCGTCGGGGGGTTCAGGTCTAATGAAAAACTGTTTTTT.

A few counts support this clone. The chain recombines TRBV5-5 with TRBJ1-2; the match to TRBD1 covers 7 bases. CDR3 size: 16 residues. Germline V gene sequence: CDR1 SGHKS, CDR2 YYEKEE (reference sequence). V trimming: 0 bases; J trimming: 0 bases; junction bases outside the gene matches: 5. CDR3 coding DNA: TGTGCCAGCAGCTTGGACAGGGGAGAGGCTAACTATGGCTACACCTTC. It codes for CASSLDRGEANYGYTF.

For the CDR3, the DNA is TGTGCCAGTAGTATTAGGGGGTCTAATGAAAAACTGTTTTTT. This encodes CASSIRGSNEKLFF. V is TRBV19 and J is TRBJ1-4; a possible D gene is TRBD1 (6 bases). Germline V CDR1 and CDR2: LNHDA, SQIVND (reference sequence). The CDR3 covers 14 residues. The V gene lost 3 bases and the J gene lost 3 bases, with 8 bases spanning the gap.

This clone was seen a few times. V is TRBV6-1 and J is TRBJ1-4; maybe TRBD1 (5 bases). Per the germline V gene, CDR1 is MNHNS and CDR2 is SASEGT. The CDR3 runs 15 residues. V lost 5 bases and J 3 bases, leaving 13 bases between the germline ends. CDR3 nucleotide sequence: TGTGCCAGCAGTAGTCAGGGTGTCGCTAATGAAAAACTGTTTTTT. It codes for CASSSQGVANEKLFF.

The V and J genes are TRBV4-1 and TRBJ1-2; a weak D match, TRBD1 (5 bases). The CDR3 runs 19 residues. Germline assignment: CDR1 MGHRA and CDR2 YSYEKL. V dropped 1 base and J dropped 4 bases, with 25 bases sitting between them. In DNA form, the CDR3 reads TGCGCCAGCAGCCAAGTAATTCGAAGGCCGTCAGGGCAGTCCTATGGCTACACCTTC. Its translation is CASSQVIRRPSGQSYGYTF.

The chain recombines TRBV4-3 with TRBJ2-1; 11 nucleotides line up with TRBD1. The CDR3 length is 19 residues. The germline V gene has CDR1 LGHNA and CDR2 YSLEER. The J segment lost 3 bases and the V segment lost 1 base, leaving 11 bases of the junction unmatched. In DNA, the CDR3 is TGCGCCAGCAGCCAAGGGGGGGTAGACGGGACAGGGGGCTACAATGAGCAGTTCTTC. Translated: CASSQGGVDGTGGYNEQFF.

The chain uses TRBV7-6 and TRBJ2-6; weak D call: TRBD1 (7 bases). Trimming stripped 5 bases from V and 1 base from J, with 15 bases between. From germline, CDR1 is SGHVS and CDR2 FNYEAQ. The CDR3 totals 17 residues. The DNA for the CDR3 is TGTGCCAGCAGCAGTAACAGGGGAGGATCTGGGGCCAACGTCCTGACTTTC. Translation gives CASSSNRGGSGANVLTF.

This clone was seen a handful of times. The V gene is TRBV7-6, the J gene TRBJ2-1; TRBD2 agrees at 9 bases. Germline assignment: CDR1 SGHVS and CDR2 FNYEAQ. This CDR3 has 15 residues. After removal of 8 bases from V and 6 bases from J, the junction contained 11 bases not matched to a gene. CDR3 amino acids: CASGLGGGRGNEQFF. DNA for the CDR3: TGTGCCAGCGGGTTGGGGGGCGGGAGGGGCAATGAGCAGTTCTTC.

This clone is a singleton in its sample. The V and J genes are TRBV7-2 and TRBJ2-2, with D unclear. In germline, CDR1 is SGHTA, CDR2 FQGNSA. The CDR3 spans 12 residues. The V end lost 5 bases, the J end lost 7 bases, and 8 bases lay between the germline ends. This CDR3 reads CASSQILGELFF. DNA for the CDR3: TGTGCCAGCAGCCAAATACTCGGGGAGCTGTTTTTT. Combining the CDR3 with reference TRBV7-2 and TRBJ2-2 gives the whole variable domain GAGVSQSPSNKVTEKGKDVELRCDPISGHTALYWYRQSLGQGLEFLIYFQGNSAPDKSGLPSDRFSAERTGGSVSTLTIQRTQQEDSAVYLCASSQILGELFFGEGSRLTVL.

For the CDR3, the DNA is TGTGCCAGCAGTCCTACCGGGGGGCTCTCTGGAAACACCATATATTTT. It is translated as CASSPTGGLSGNTIYF. The V gene is TRBV27, the J gene TRBJ1-3; D is possibly TRBD1 (6 bases). This CDR3 is 16 amino acids long. Trimming took 5 bases from V and 0 from J, leaving 14 bases between them. Germline lookup yields CDR1 MNHEY and CDR2 SMNVEV (reference sequence).

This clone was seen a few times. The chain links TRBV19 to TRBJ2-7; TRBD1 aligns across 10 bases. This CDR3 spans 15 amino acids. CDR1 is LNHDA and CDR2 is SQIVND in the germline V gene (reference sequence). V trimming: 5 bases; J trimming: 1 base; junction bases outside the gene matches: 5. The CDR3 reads CASSAPGQGSYEQYF. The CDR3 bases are TGTGCCAGTAGTGCCCCGGGACAGGGGTCCTACGAGCAGTACTTC. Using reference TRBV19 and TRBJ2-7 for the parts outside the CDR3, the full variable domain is DGGITQSPKYLFRKEGQNVTLSCEQNLNHDAMYWYRQDPGQGLRLIYYSQIVNDFQKGDIAEGYSVSREKKESFPLTVTSAQKNPTAFYLCASSAPGQGSYEQYFGPGTRLTVT.

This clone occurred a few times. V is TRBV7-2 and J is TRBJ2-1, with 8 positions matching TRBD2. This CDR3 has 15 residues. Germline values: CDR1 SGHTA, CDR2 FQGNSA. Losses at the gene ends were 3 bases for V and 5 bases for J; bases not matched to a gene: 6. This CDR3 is CASSLERESNNEQFF. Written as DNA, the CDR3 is TGTGCCAGCAGCTTGGAGCGGGAGTCAAACAATGAGCAGTTCTTC.

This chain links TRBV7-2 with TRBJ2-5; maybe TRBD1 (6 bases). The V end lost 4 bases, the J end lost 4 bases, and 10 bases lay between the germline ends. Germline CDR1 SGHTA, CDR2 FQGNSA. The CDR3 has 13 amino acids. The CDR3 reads CASSSTTGETQYF. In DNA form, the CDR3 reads TGTGCCAGCAGCTCGACGACAGGAGAGACCCAGTACTTC.

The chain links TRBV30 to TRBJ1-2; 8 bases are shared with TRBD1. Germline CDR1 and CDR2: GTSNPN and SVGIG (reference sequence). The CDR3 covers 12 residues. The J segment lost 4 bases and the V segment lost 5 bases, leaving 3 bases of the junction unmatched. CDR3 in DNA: TGTGCCTGGGTCGGACAGGGCTATGGCTACACCTTC. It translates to CAWVGQGYGYTF.

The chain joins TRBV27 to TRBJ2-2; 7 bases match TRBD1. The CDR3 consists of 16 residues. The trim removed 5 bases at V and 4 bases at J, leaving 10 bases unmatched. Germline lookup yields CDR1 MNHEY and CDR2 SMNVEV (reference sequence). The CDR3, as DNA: TGTGCCAGCAGTCTGGGGACAGCACGGTTCACCGGGGAGCTGTTTTTT. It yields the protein CASSLGTARFTGELFF.

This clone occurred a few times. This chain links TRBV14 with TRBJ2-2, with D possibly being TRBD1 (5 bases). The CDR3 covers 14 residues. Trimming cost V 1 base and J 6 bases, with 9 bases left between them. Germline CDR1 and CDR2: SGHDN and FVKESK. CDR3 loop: CASSQVYRSGELFF. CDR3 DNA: TGTGCCAGCAGCCAAGTATACAGGTCCGGGGAGCTGTTTTTT.

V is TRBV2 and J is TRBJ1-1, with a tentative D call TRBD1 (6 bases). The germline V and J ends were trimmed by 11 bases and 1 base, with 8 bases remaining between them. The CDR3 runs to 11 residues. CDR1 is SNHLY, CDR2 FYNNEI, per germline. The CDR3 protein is CAARGNTEAFF. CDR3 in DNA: TGTGCCGCCAGGGGGAACACTGAAGCTTTCTTT.

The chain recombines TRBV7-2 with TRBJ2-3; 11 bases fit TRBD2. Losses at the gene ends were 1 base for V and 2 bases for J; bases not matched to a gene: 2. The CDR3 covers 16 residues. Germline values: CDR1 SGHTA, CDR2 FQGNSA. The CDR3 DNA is TGTGCCAGCAGCTTAGTTAGCGGGAGGGCCACAGATACGCAGTATTTT. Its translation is CASSLVSGRATDTQYF.

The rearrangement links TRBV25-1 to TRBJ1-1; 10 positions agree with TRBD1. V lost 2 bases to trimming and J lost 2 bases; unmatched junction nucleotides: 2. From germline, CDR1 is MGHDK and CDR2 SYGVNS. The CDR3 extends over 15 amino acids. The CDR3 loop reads CASSERDRGNTEAFF. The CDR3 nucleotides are TGTGCCAGCAGTGAAAGGGACAGGGGTAACACTGAAGCTTTCTTT.

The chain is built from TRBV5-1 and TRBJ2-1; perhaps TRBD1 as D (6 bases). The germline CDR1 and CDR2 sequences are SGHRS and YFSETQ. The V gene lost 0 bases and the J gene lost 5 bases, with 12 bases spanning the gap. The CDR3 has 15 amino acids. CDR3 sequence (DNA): TGCGCCAGCAGCTTGGCCGCAGGGGCGAACAATGAGCAGTTCTTC. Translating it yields CASSLAAGANNEQFF.

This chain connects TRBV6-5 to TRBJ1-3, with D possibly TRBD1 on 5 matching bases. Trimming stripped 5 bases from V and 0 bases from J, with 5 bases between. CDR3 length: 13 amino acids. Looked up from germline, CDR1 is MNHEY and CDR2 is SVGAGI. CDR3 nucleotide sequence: TGTGCCAGCAGTGACAGCTCTGGAAACACCATATATTTT. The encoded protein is CASSDSSGNTIYF.

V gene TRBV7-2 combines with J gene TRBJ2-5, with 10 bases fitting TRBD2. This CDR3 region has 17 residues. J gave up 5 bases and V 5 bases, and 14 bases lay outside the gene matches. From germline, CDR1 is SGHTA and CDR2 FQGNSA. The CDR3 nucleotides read TGTGCCAGCAGCCGCGAAGGAGCGGGGGGGCCTTGGGAGACCCAGTACTTC. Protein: CASSREGAGGPWETQYF.